The sequence of this TCR beta chain was determined in a study of T cells after yellow fever vaccination. Study conclusions and caveats: Some clonotypes, a small share, were shared between CD4 and CD8 compartments. Although the secondary response was weaker, it peaked faster, at day 5 versus 15. The study noted that FACS-sorted repertoires could contain abundant clonotypes contaminating from the bulk population.

For this clonotype: What it recognizes is unknown. A junction boundary mismatches the germline segment, possibly from a read error.

UMIs were added to TCR cDNA along with a universal primer site when it was made by 5'RACE template switching. TCRdb passed the 5' RACE reads through MiXCR, listing each CDR3 protein once. The sample has 250,000 to 350,000 distinct CDR3 sequences; around 4.3% are singletons. Material: PBMCs, obtained 15 days after the yellow fever booster vaccination. The source of this sequence is a man aged 18-30 years who received the YFV17D yellow fever vaccine.

The CDR3 protein is CAGSLTGELFF. The CDR3 region has the DNA TGCGCCGGCAGCTTGACCGGGGAGCTGTTTTTT. J is TRBJ2-2 and V is TRBV5-1; D is unclear. Germline V gene sequence: CDR1 SGHRS, CDR2 YFSETQ. This CDR3 has 11 amino acids.